The rows below give T cell receptor beta chains drawn from one sample of a study of cytomegalovirus exposure and HLA in healthy donors. Only in-frame clones appear in the TCRdb table, and some are missing; sequencing was by immunoSEQ multiplex PCR. The profile shows some 100,000 clones, roughly 88% of them singletons. Material for sequencing was PBMCs. The source of these receptors is a woman between 18 and 29 years old in good health and CMV-seronegative. Each CDR3 is given with its conserved first and last residue. The order of the fields is D gene, clone size, J gene, V gene, CDR3 DNA, CDR3 protein. D genes are given only for firm matches. Size is omitted from some rows. Given values are once, few, many or a class for expanded clones.

>TRBD1|-|TRBJ2-7|TRBV27
TGTGCCAGCAGCGACAGGGGGCTTTCCTACGAGCAGTACTTC
CASSDRGLSYEQYF
>TRBD2|once|TRBJ2-7|TRBV5-8
TGTGCCAGCAGCCGGAATACTAGCGGGGGCCTCTACGAGCAGTACTTC
CASSRNTSGGLYEQYF
>-|few|TRBJ2-7|TRBV5-6
TGTGCCAGCAGCTTCTTCTCGAGGCACGAGCAGTACTTC
CASSFFSRHEQYF
>-|-|TRBJ1-1|TRBV11-2
TGTGCCAGCAGCGGGGCGGACAGCCTGAACACTGAAGCTTTCTTT
CASSGADSLNTEAFF
>-|-|TRBJ2-1|TRBV6-6
TGTGCCAGCCGGAAGACTCGAGACAATGAGCAGTTCTTC
CASRKTRDNEQFF
>-|few|TRBJ1-1|TRBV6-5
TGTGCCAGCAGTTACCGTCAGAGGACTGAAGCTTTCTTT
CASSYRQRTEAFF
>-|-|TRBJ2-1|TRBV27
TGTGCCAGCAGCCGCTCAAGCCCCTGGAATGAGCAGTTCTTC
CASSRSSPWNEQFF
>-|few|TRBJ2-7|TRBV6-5
TGTGCCAGCACCTATTCCAGGGGCGCCCCGCACGAGCAGTACTTC
CASTYSRGAPHEQYF
>-|once|TRBJ1-2|TRBV28
TGTGCCAGCAGCAGTCAACGCGGCTACACCTTC
CASSSQRGYTF
>TRBD2|once|TRBJ2-7|TRBV6-1
TGTGCCAGCGATGAAATAGCGGGAGGGCCATACGAGCAGTACTTC
CASDEIAGGPYEQYF
>TRBD2|-|TRBJ2-1|TRBV7-6
TGTGCCAGCAGCTTAAGCGGGAGGGCCGGCTACAATGAGCAGTTCTTC
CASSLSGRAGYNEQFF
>-|-|TRBJ2-2|TRBV7-6
TGTGCCAGCAGCTTAGCTGGCCCCGGGGAGCTGTTTTTT
CASSLAGPGELFF
>TRBD1|-|TRBJ1-1|TRBV10-3
TGTGCCATCAGTGCTCGGACAGGGGGCTATAGTGACACTGAAGCTTTCTTT
CAISARTGGYSDTEAFF
>-|once|TRBJ2-3|TRBV5-1
TGCGCCAGCAGCTTAGGCTATCGGGGGGCATCAGATACGCAGTATTTT
CASSLGYRGASDTQYF
>-|-|TRBJ2-1|TRBV7-9
TGTGCCAGCAGCCCGCAGGTCCCCGGCCCGGTCTTC
CASSPQVPGPVF
>-|-|TRBJ2-3|TRBV5-4
TGTGCCAGCAGCCTGGGCTATGAGAATGCTCTTACGCAGTATTTT
CASSLGYENALTQYF
>TRBD1|-|TRBJ1-1|TRBV29-1
TGCAGCGTTGGACAGGGGCGGGACACTGAAGCTTTCTTT
CSVGQGRDTEAFF
>TRBD1|-|TRBJ2-7|TRBV7-7
TGTGCTAGCAGCTTCGCCGGGACAGTCTACGAGCAGTACTTC
CASSFAGTVYEQYF
>TRBD1|-|TRBJ2-7|TRBV11-2
TGTGCCAGCAGCGATCGGCTTGGGACAGGGGACTACGAGCAGTACTTC
CASSDRLGTGDYEQYF
>-|-|TRBJ1-1|TRBV7-2
TGTGCCAGCAGCTCGTCGCAGAACCGTACCATTGAAGCTTTCTTT
CASSSSQNRTIEAFF
>-|-|TRBJ2-6|TRBV5-1
TGCGCCAGCAGCTTGGGATTCAGGGGCTCTGGGGCCAACGTCCTGACTTTC
CASSLGFRGSGANVLTF
>-|-|TRBJ1-6|TRBV18
TGTGCCAGCTCACCATGGGGGGGTAATTCACCCCTCCACTTT
CASSPWGGNSPLHF
>TRBD1|-|TRBJ2-7|TRBV19
TGTGCCAGTAGCATAGGGACAGCGTTATCCTACGAGCAGTACTTC
CASSIGTALSYEQYF
>TRBD1|-|TRBJ2-4|TRBV4-3
TGCGCCAGCAGCCAATTGACAGGGGTAGGCAAAAACATTCAGTACTTC
CASSQLTGVGKNIQYF
>-|-|TRBJ2-1|TRBV2
TGTGCCAGCAGTGAAGTGGGCTTAAATGAGCAGTTCTTC
CASSEVGLNEQFF
>-|-|TRBJ1-6|TRBV5-6
TGTGCCAGCACTGAACAGGGCGTTGATTCACCCCTCCACTTT
CASTEQGVDSPLHF
>TRBD2|once|TRBJ2-2|TRBV7-9
TGTGCCAGCAGCTTATGGAGGGGGACTAGAGGGACCGGGGAGCTGTTTTTT
CASSLWRGTRGTGELFF
>-|-|TRBJ2-1|TRBV6-5
TGTGCCAGCAGTTATACCCCGCCCCAAACTTACAATGAGCAGTTCTTC
CASSYTPPQTYNEQFF
>-|-|TRBJ1-1|TRBV5-6
TGTGCCAGCAGCATACTAGGACAGTACACTGAAGCTTTCTTT
CASSILGQYTEAFF
>-|-|TRBJ2-2|TRBV11-2
TGTGCCAGCAGCTTATTAAGCGGACCGAGGGGGGAGCTGTTTTTT
CASSLLSGPRGELFF
>TRBD2|-|TRBJ2-1|TRBV28
TGTGCCAGCAGTTTACAGCGGGAGGGCCCGTCCTACAATGAGCAGTTCTTC
CASSLQREGPSYNEQFF
>-|once|TRBJ2-1|TRBV11-2
TGTGCCAGCAGCGCGCACAGGGACCGCGAGCAGTTCTTC
CASSAHRDREQFF
>-|-|TRBJ1-4|TRBV27
TGTGCCAGCAAAGTGCCTGGCGGGGGTCCCCGCCTTGCAACTAATGAAAAACTGTTTTTT
CASKVPGGGPRLATNEKLFF
>-|-|TRBJ1-1|TRBV15
TGTGCCACCAGCCAAGGAACGGGAGCTTTCTTT
CATSQGTGAFF
>TRBD1|-|TRBJ2-2|TRBV5-6
TGTGCCAGCAGATCCGGGACAGGGACCTCCGGGGAGCTGTTTTTT
CASRSGTGTSGELFF
>-|-|TRBJ2-1|TRBV7-2
TGTGCCAGCAGCCTACAGGTTAGGAATGAGCAGTTCTTC
CASSLQVRNEQFF
>-|-|TRBJ2-5|TRBV5-1
TGCGCCAGTCGAAGCCCGGACAGTCAAGAGACCCAGTACTTC
CASRSPDSQETQYF
>-|-|TRBJ1-4|TRBV7-9
TGTGCCAGCAGCTTAGGATTGGAGGCTACTAATGAAAAACTGTTTTTT
CASSLGLEATNEKLFF
>TRBD2|-|TRBJ2-7|TRBV6-1
TGTGCCAGCAGCCCACTAGCGGGAGGGTCCTACGAGCAGTACTTC
CASSPLAGGSYEQYF
>TRBD1|-|TRBJ2-1|TRBV7-2
TGTGCCAGCAGCCCCTGGGCCGACAGGGTTGGGGCGGGGCAGTTCTTC
CASSPWADRVGAGQFF
>-|few|TRBJ1-4|TRBV4-3
TGCGCCAGCAGCCAAGTTAGTAGTAGGGGTGAAAAACTGTTTTTT
CASSQVSSRGEKLFF
>TRBD1|-|TRBJ2-5|TRBV19
TGTGCCAGTAGTGTAAACAGGGGGTACCAAGAGACCCAGTACTTC
CASSVNRGYQETQYF
>-|-|TRBJ2-3|TRBV6-5
TGTGCTTCCGGGTTGAGTCGAACAGATACGCAGTATTTT
CASGLSRTDTQYF
>TRBD1|-|TRBJ2-3|TRBV15
TGTGCCACCAGCGAAACGACAGGGGGCGGGATAGATACGCAGTATTTT
CATSETTGGGIDTQYF
>TRBD2|-|TRBJ2-7|TRBV4-2
TGTGCCAGCAGCCCGACTAGCGGACGAAAAACCGGCGAGCAGTACTTC
CASSPTSGRKTGEQYF
>-|-|TRBJ1-5|TRBV7-2
TGTGCCAGCTGTAATAGCAATCAGCCCCAGCATTTT
CASCNSNQPQHF
>-|-|TRBJ1-5|TRBV28
TGTGCCAGCACCCTATACAGGGAATATAGCAATCAGCCCCAGCATTTT
CASTLYREYSNQPQHF
>-|-|TRBJ1-2|TRBV7-9
TGTGCCAGCAGCTTAGGGGCCCGGGAGGCTGAAGGCTACACCTTC
CASSLGAREAEGYTF
>-|-|TRBJ2-7|TRBV7-2
TGTGCCAGCAGCTTAGGGGCAGGGAAGCACGAGCAGTACTTC
CASSLGAGKHEQYF
>TRBD1|-|TRBJ2-7|TRBV9
TGTGCCAGCGGGAGGACAGGGTGGGGGTACGAGCAGTACTTC
CASGRTGWGYEQYF
>TRBD1|-|TRBJ2-5|TRBV9
TGTGCCAGTAGCGCTACCGGGACAGTAGGGGAGACCCAGTACTTC
CASSATGTVGETQYF
>TRBD2|-|TRBJ2-3|TRBV7-9
TGTGCCAGCAGCTGGGTGGGTCTAGCGGAGTTCCCAGATACGCAGTATTTT
CASSWVGLAEFPDTQYF
>-|once|TRBJ2-7|TRBV5-4
TGTGCCAGCAGCTTACTAAGCTCCTACGAGCAGTACTTC
CASSLLSSYEQYF